The T cell receptor beta chain under discussion was sequenced for a study of blood T cell repertoires in COVID-19. For the study at large: COVID-19 samples, acute and convalescent, were from the United States, Italy and Spain. PBMCs, B-cell-depleted T cells, or T cells were the source of the cDNA or gDNA that made up the material.

Per the study methods: Estimated nucleated cell counts came from reference gene primer amplification. TCRdb keeps only in-frame clones here, not all; method: immunoSEQ multiplex PCR. V and J calls and clone size are as listed in that table; D and trimming were resolved from the DNA. Among about 310,000 clones listed, roughly 87% were seen once. Germline loops: CDR1 SGHRS, CDR2 YFSETQ. This CDR3 is 17 amino acids long. The V gene lost 4 bases and the J gene lost 2 bases, with 19 bases spanning the gap. Material: peripheral blood. The chain links TRBV5-1 to TRBJ1-3; D is undetermined. The source of this sequence is a man aged 50-59 years with active or convalescent COVID-19. This chain's CDR3 is CASSVGPGSTAGNTIYF. The CDR3, as DNA: TGCGCCAGCAGCGTAGGACCGGGGAGCACCGCTGGAAACACCATATATTTT. The entire variable domain, with the rest obtained from reference TRBV5-1 and TRBJ1-3, is as follows: KAGVTQTPRYLIKTRGQQVTLSCSPISGHRSVSWYQQTPGQGLQFLFEYFSETQRNKGNFPGRFSGRQFSNSRSEMNVSTLELGDSALYLCASSVGPGSTAGNTIYFGEGSWLTVV.